Listed below are T cell receptor beta chains from one sample, sequenced in a study of blood T cell repertoires in COVID-19. Here immunoSEQ multiplex PCR was the method, and the copy in TCRdb shows in-frame clones only, minus some. The sample lists fewer than 500,000 clones, 70% to 90% occurring once. Material: peripheral blood. These receptors all come from a man in his late teens or twenties with COVID-19, enrolled during active disease. Both conserved end residues are part of each CDR3. D genes are given only for firm matches. Part of the rows lack a size; the others show once, few, many or a class for expanded clones.

J,D,size,V,CDR3,DNA
TRBJ2-7,-,-,TRBV13,CASSLALSDRLGEQYF,TGTGCCAGCAGCTTAGCTCTTTCGGACAGACTTGGCGAGCAGTACTTC
TRBJ2-3,TRBD2,-,TRBV13,CASSPGSGSRSTDTQYF,TGTGCCAGCAGCCCCGGTAGCGGGAGCCGAAGCACAGATACGCAGTATTTT
TRBJ2-3,-,-,TRBV5-4,CASSFPRTDTQYF,TGTGCCAGCAGCTTCCCTAGAACAGATACGCAGTATTTT
TRBJ2-7,TRBD2,-,TRBV5-1,CASSLTPPRLADYEQYF,TGCGCCAGCAGCTTGACGCCCCCCCGGCTAGCGGACTACGAGCAGTACTTC
TRBJ1-1,-,-,TRBV6-1,CASSEGPENTEAFF,TGTGCCAGCAGTGAGGGCCCCGAGAACACTGAAGCTTTCTTT
TRBJ2-7,TRBD1,-,TRBV29-1,CSVLSYRGPYEQYF,TGCAGCGTCCTTTCCTACAGGGGCCCCTACGAGCAGTACTTC
TRBJ2-7,TRBD2,-,TRBV5-1,CASSLSPQGALAGGEQYF,TGCGCCAGCAGCTTGTCCCCTCAGGGGGCACTAGCGGGAGGCGAGCAGTACTTC
TRBJ2-4,-,-,TRBV30,CAWSEGLAKNIQYF,TGTGCCTGGAGTGAGGGACTAGCCAAAAACATTCAGTACTTC
TRBJ1-1,-,-,TRBV2,CASSAWQVNTEAFF,TGTGCCAGCAGTGCTTGGCAGGTAAACACTGAAGCTTTCTTT
TRBJ2-2,-,-,TRBV10-3,CAITRGGGTGELFF,TGTGCCATCACAAGGGGCGGTGGGACCGGGGAGCTGTTTTTT
TRBJ2-3,TRBD2,-,TRBV3-1/TRBV3-2,CASSLLAGDPDTQYF,TGTGCCAGCAGCCTCTTAGCGGGAGACCCAGATACGCAGTATTTT
TRBJ1-1,TRBD1,-,TRBV6-6,CANRRDRNTEAFF,TGTGCCAACCGCCGGGACAGAAACACTGAAGCTTTCTTT
TRBJ1-2,-,-,TRBV6-1,CASSDMYGYTF,TGTGCCAGCAGTGACATGTATGGCTACACCTTC
TRBJ2-2,TRBD2,-,TRBV6-6,CASSRRLAGGLGTGELFF,TGTGCCAGCAGTCGTCGACTAGCGGGGGGGCTTGGCACCGGGGAGCTGTTTTTT
TRBJ2-7,-,-,TRBV7-5,CVRSPGDRGSYEQYF,TGTGTCAGAAGCCCTGGGGACAGGGGCTCCTACGAGCAGTACTTC
TRBJ2-5,-,-,TRBV29-1,CSASLVTETQYF,TGCAGCGCATCACTAGTTACTGAGACCCAGTACTTC
TRBJ2-1,TRBD1,-,TRBV3-1/TRBV3-2,CASSQDRGTGVNEQFF,TGTGCCAGCAGCCAAGATCGGGGGACAGGGGTCAATGAGCAGTTCTTC
TRBJ1-3,TRBD1,once,TRBV12-5,CASGHGRRGLLRGGISGNTIYF,TGTGCTAGTGGCCACGGGCGGCGGGGCCTCCTTAGAGGGGGCATCTCTGGAAACACCATATATTTT